What follows are 20 T cell receptor beta chains derived from one specimen sequenced in a study of molecular identifiers for immune sequencing clone quantification. TCRdb re-called the PCR reads through MiXCR, storing one row per CDR3 protein. The sample carries about half a million distinct CDR3 sequences, about 20% recorded once. Sequencing used naive CD8+ T cells from blood, with Jurkat cell RNA spiked in. Subset denoted: FACS-sorted CD8+CD4-CCR7+CD45RA+ naive T cells. The receptor source for this set is a human donor in good health. Some libraries in this study had Jurkat cell RNA spiked in.

This clonotype was picked up a small number of times. The V call is TRBV20-1, the J call TRBJ2-3; tentative D call: TRBD1 (6 bases). Trimming removed 2 bases at V and 4 bases at J, with 13 bases between. Germline CDR1 reads DFQATT; CDR2 reads SNEGSKA (reference sequence). This CDR3 is 14 amino acids long. Here the CDR3 DNA reads TGCAGTGCTAGAACTACAGGGCTAGCAGATACGCAGTATTTT. Its protein product is CSARTTGLADTQYF.

This rearrangement joins TRBV27 to TRBJ2-1; TRBD1 is a possible D gene (6 bases). This CDR3 comprises 12 residues. V dropped 6 bases and J dropped 7 bases, with 10 bases sitting between them. Germline CDR1 reads MNHEY; CDR2 reads SMNVEV (reference sequence). Here the CDR3 reads CASSDRLNEQFF. In nucleotides, the CDR3 is TGTGCCAGCAGCGACAGGTTAAATGAGCAGTTCTTC.

The gene calls are TRBV9 and TRBJ2-3, with 7 bases identical to TRBD1. J was trimmed by 4 bases and V by 4 bases; bases with no gene match: 6. The CDR3 totals 14 residues. Germline V gene sequence: CDR1 SGDLS, CDR2 YYNGEE. The CDR3 region has the DNA TGTGCCAGCAGCTCACTCGGACAGGCAGATACGCAGTATTTT. This translates into CASSSLGQADTQYF. The variable domain in full, completed from reference TRBV9 and TRBJ2-3, reads DSGVTQTPKHLITATGQRVTLRCSPRSGDLSVYWYQQSLDQGLQFLIQYYNGEERAKGNILERFSAQQFPDLHSELNLSSLELGDSALYFCASSSLGQADTQYFGPGTRLTVL.

This clonotype was seen many times. The genes are TRBV29-1 and TRBJ2-7; D uncertain. The V end lost 0 bases, the J end lost 4 bases, and 10 bases lay between the germline ends. This CDR3 comprises 13 residues. CDR1 and CDR2 (germline): SQVTM, ANQGSEA. Here the CDR3 reads CSVEEDGGYEQYF. In DNA, the CDR3 is TGCAGCGTTGAAGAGGACGGTGGGTACGAGCAGTACTTC.

The chain employs TRBV19 and TRBJ2-3; D not certain. Trimming pared 3 bases from V and 4 bases from J, leaving 8 bases between. This CDR3 is built from 13 residues. CDR1 and CDR2 from the germline V gene are LNHDA and SQIVND (reference sequence). CDR3 in DNA: TGTGCCAGTAGTATTCTAGAGTCAGATACGCAGTATTTT. It encodes CASSILESDTQYF.

CDR3 bases: TGTGCCAGCAGCTTAGAGCATGCCACAGATACGCAGTATTTT. As protein: CASSLEHATDTQYF. The genes are TRBV11-2 and TRBJ2-3; D ambiguous. This CDR3 is built from 14 residues. Germline loops: CDR1 SGHAT, CDR2 FQNNGV. The V end lost 0 bases, the J end lost 2 bases, and 6 bases lay between the germline ends.

The table lists this clonotype with a few counts. The genes are TRBV19 and TRBJ2-7; TRBD2 might be the D (6 bases). This CDR3 is 13 amino acids long. The germline V gene encodes CDR1 LNHDA and CDR2 SQIVND (reference sequence). Between the trimmed V and J ends, which lost 4 bases and 7 bases, there was a span of 14 bases. The CDR3 spells CASSTGDGGEQYF. The CDR3 nucleotides read TGTGCCAGTAGTACGGGGGACGGTGGGGAGCAGTACTTC.

This CDR3 reads CASGPPGLSSPLHF. DNA of the CDR3: TGTGCCAGCGGCCCCCCAGGGTTGAGTTCACCCCTCCACTTT. The chain carries TRBV7-9 and TRBJ1-6; possibly TRBD1 for D (5 bases). Germline CDR1 is SEHNR and CDR2 is FQNEAQ (reference sequence). V was clipped by 8 bases and J by 9 bases, with 17 bases between them. This CDR3 has 14 residues.

CDR3 nucleotide sequence: TGCAGTGCCCCGTATTCAAGCAGTTACCCCTACGAGCAGTACTTC. Translated: CSAPYSSSYPYEQYF. The chain carries TRBV20-1 and TRBJ2-7; D is unclear. The CDR3 is 15 residues long. CDR1 is DFQATT and CDR2 is SNEGSKA in the germline V gene (reference sequence). V was clipped by 6 bases and J by 2 bases, with 20 bases between them.

This clonotype has more than one count but fewer than ten. The V and J genes are TRBV4-3 and TRBJ1-1; 7 bases agree with TRBD1. Germline-derived CDR1 and CDR2 are LGHNA and YSLEER. The CDR3 totals 15 residues. Trimming at V came to 0 bases and at J to 4 bases, leaving 5 bases not matched to a gene. The CDR3 protein is CASSQETGRGTEAFF. CDR3 DNA: TGCGCCAGCAGCCAAGAGACAGGGAGGGGCACTGAAGCTTTCTTT.

This clonotype was seen at least ten times. V is TRBV7-2 and J is TRBJ2-7, with TRBD2 identical over 7 bases. The germline V gene has CDR1 SGHTA and CDR2 FQGNSA. The CDR3 runs to 15 residues. After removal of 5 bases from V and 1 base from J, the junction contained 8 bases not matched to a gene. This CDR3 is CASSPAWGGSYEQYF. CDR3 sequence (DNA): TGTGCCAGCAGCCCAGCGTGGGGAGGGTCCTACGAGCAGTACTTC.

A few counts support this clonotype. The V gene is TRBV28, the J gene TRBJ2-1, with TRBD2 as a possible D gene (5 bases). The V and J ends lost 3 bases and 5 bases respectively, with 14 bases between them. The CDR3 length is 15 residues. Germline V gene lookup returns CDR1 MDHEN and CDR2 SYDVKM. Written as DNA, the CDR3 is TGTGCCAGCAGTTTTCTGGCGGGCGCCGACAATGAGCAGTTCTTC. It is translated as CASSFLAGADNEQFF.

This clonotype was recorded many times. The rearrangement uses TRBV20-1 and TRBJ1-6; D not certain. CDR3 length: 16 residues. The ends were cut back, 0 bases at V and 4 bases at J, with 13 bases in the middle. Per the germline V gene, CDR1 is DFQATT and CDR2 is SNEGSKA (reference sequence). CDR3 DNA: TGCAGTGCTAGAGATACCAGAAGAGAATATAATTCACCCCTCCACTTT. Amino acid sequence: CSARDTRREYNSPLHF.

This clonotype was seen more than once but under ten times. The genes are TRBV2 and TRBJ1-6; D gene unclear. The germline V gene has CDR1 SNHLY and CDR2 FYNNEI. Between the trimmed V and J ends, which lost 8 bases and 7 bases, there was a span of 15 bases. The CDR3 covers 14 residues. CDR3 sequence: CASGPFTANSPLHF. The CDR3, as DNA: TGTGCCAGCGGTCCTTTCACGGCGAATTCACCCCTCCACTTT.

This clonotype came up a few times. The chain combines TRBV12-3 or TRBV12-4 with TRBJ1-5; D not certain. The length of the CDR3 is 14 residues. V lost 5 bases and J lost 0, with 8 bases in between. For the CDR3, the DNA is TGTGCCAGCAGTACAGACTATAGCAATCAGCCCCAGCATTTT. Translated: CASSTDYSNQPQHF.

The chain uses TRBV6-5 and TRBJ2-7; the match to TRBD1 covers 9 bases. CDR3 size: 15 residues. Germline CDR1 reads MNHEY; CDR2 reads SVGAGI. Trimming took 0 bases from V and 2 from J; bases not matched to a gene: 2. CDR3 sequence (DNA): TGTGCCAGCAGTTACTCGGGGACAGGGCCCTACGAGCAGTACTTC. It codes for CASSYSGTGPYEQYF.

This clonotype has more than one count but fewer than ten. The genes are TRBV27 and TRBJ2-7, with 13 bases lining up with TRBD2. Germline V CDR1 and CDR2: MNHEY, SMNVEV (reference sequence). Unmatched junction bases numbered 3, after V lost 4 bases and J lost 3 bases. This CDR3 contains 15 residues. The DNA of the CDR3 is TGTGCCAGCAGTTGGACTAGCGGGAGTATCTACGAGCAGTACTTC. Its protein product is CASSWTSGSIYEQYF.

This clonotype was found many times. This chain links TRBV27 with TRBJ1-1, with TRBD1 matching 8 bases. The CDR3 has 14 amino acids. Germline assignment: CDR1 MNHEY and CDR2 SMNVEV (reference sequence). The trim removed 3 bases at V and 3 bases at J, leaving 3 bases unmatched. The CDR3 sequence is CASSLGTGYTEAFF. CDR3 nucleotide sequence: TGTGCCAGCAGTTTGGGGACAGGTTACACTGAAGCTTTCTTT.

The gene calls are TRBV28 and TRBJ1-3, with 7 bases fitting TRBD1. The CDR3 is 17 amino acids. J was trimmed by 1 base and V by 6 bases; bases with no gene match: 12. Germline values: CDR1 MDHEN, CDR2 SYDVKM. This CDR3 is CASSDRQGSVSGNTIYF. CDR3 nucleotide sequence: TGTGCCAGCAGCGATCGACAGGGATCGGTTTCTGGAAACACCATATATTTT.

This clonotype was observed a handful of times. The chain joins TRBV9 to TRBJ2-5; 9 bases fit TRBD1. The ends lost 3 bases at V and 2 bases at J; junction bases unmatched: 5. CDR1 and CDR2 from the germline V gene are SGDLS and YYNGEE. This CDR3 contains 15 residues. This CDR3 reads CASSARDREQETQYF. The CDR3 bases are TGTGCCAGCAGCGCTCGGGACAGGGAACAAGAGACCCAGTACTTC.